The rows below give T cell receptor beta chains drawn from one sample of a study of T-cell memory formation after mild COVID-19. TCRdb re-called the 5' RACE reads with MiXCR, one entry per CDR3 protein. The table lists approximately 260,000 distinct CDR3 sequences, approximately 15% of them singletons. The sequenced material came from PBMCs or a T cell subset sorted from them (not recorded which). These receptors were collected from a man aged 18 to 30 who had mild COVID-19 (a few samples of this study predate the infection). Cell type and time point are not known. The conserved cysteine and the conserved F or W are not part of the CDR3 here.

TRBV6-2/TRBV6-3	TRBJ2-1	ASRVEARVGEQF
TRBV5-6	TRBJ2-5	ASSTEGRALLWTQY
TRBV5-1	TRBJ2-1	ASSLGLYNEQF
TRBV7-9	TRBJ1-5	ASSVGRDQPQH
TRBV18	TRBJ1-2	ASSPTSGQNANYGYT
TRBV7-2	TRBJ1-1	ASSLRTGTGEAF
TRBV7-9	TRBJ1-1	ASSSHRVGNTEAF
TRBV5-1	TRBJ1-2	ASSTDRPGYGYT
TRBV6-1	TRBJ2-3	ASSVRGRDTQY
TRBV5-1	TRBJ2-2	ASSPNPGELF
TRBV28	TRBJ1-1	ASIVRGGRTEAF
TRBV6-2/TRBV6-3	TRBJ2-5	ASSSPTSGETQY
TRBV7-2	TRBJ2-5	ASSFQQGTQETQY
TRBV28	TRBJ2-1	ASSWRTHQTNEQF
TRBV7-9	TRBJ1-1	ASSSPTGNTEAF
TRBV11-3	TRBJ2-2	ASTKTGGTGELF
TRBV11-2	TRBJ1-4	ASSLNGALF
TRBV5-1	TRBJ2-1	ASTESYNEQF